This record looks at one T cell receptor beta chain sequence and its context. The CDR3 is 13 residues long. Trimming shortened V by 1 base and J by 5 bases, and 11 bases separated the two germline ends. Germline V lookup: CDR1 GTSNPN, CDR2 SVGIG (reference sequence). The data stem from a study of blood T cell repertoires in COVID-19. Clones were sequenced by immunoSEQ multiplex PCR, and TCRdb holds only the in-frame ones, with some missing. The sample lists a few hundred thousand clones; roughly 87% were seen once. The rearrangement links TRBV30 to TRBJ2-5, with a weak D call TRBD1 (6 bases). The sequencing sample was made of PBMCs or T cells enriched from blood (not recorded which). The sequence was collected from a woman aged 30 to 39 who had recovered from COVID-19. The CDR3 DNA sequence: TGTGCCTGGAGTGACAGGGCCCGGGAGACCCAGTACTTC. Protein: CAWSDRARETQYF. The full variable domain, rest sourced from reference TRBV30 and TRBJ2-5, is SQTIHQWPATLVQPVGSPLSLECTVEGTSNPNLYWYRQAAGRGLQLLFYSVGIGQISSEVPQNLSASRPQDRQFILSSKKLLLSDSGFYLCAWSDRARETQYFGPGTRLLVL.